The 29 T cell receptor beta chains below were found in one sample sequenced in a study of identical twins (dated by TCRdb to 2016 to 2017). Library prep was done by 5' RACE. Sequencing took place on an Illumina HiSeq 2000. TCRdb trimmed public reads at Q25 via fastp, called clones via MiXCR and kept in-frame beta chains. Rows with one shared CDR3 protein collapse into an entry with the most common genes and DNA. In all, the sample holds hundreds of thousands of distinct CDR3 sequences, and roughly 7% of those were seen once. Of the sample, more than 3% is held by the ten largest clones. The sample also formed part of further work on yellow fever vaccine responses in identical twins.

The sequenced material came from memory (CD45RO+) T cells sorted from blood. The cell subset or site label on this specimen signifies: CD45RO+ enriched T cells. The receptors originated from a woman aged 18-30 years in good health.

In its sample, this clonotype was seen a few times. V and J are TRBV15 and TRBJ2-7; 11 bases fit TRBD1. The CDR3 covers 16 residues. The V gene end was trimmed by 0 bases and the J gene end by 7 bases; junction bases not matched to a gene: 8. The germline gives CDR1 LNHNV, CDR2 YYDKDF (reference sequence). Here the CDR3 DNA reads TGTGCCACCAGCAGAGATATCGGACAGGGGGCGCGTGAGCAGTACTTC. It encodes CATSRDIGQGAREQYF.

The CDR3 here is CASSGLAGGYGETQYF. The DNA of the CDR3 is TGTGCCAGCAGCGGACTAGCGGGGGGATACGGAGAGACCCAGTACTTC. The chain has TRBV9 and TRBJ2-5; 13 bases are shared with TRBD2. V shed 3 bases and J 4 bases; nucleotides not matched to a gene: 6. CDR3 length: 16 amino acids. Germline-derived CDR1 and CDR2 are SGDLS and YYNGEE.

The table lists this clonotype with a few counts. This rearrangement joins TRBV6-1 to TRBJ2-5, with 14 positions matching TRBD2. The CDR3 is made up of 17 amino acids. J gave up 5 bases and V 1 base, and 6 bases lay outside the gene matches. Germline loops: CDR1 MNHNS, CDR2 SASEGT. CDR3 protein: CASSEGGGLAGVETQYF. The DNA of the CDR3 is TGTGCCAGCAGTGAAGGGGGGGGACTAGCGGGGGTGGAGACCCAGTACTTC.

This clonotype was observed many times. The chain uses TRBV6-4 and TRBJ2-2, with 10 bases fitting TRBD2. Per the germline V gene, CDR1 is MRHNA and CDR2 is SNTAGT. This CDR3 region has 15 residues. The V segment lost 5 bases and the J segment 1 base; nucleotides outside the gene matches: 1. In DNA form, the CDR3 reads TGTGCCAGCAGTAGGACTAGCGGGAACACCGGGGAGCTGTTTTTT. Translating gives CASSRTSGNTGELFF.

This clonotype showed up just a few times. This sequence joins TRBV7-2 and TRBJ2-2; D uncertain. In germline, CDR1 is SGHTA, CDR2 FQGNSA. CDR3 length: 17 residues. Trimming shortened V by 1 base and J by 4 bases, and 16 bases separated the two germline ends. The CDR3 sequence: CASSLGVPSWATGELFF. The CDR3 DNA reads TGTGCCAGCAGCTTAGGAGTTCCCTCCTGGGCCACCGGGGAGCTGTTTTTT.

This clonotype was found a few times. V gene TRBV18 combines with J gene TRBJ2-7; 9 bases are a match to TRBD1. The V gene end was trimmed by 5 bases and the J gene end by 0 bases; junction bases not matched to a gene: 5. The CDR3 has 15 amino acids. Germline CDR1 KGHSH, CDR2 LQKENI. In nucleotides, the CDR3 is TGTGCCAGCTCAAAGACAGGGGGGAGCTCCTACGAGCAGTACTTC. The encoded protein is CASSKTGGSSYEQYF.

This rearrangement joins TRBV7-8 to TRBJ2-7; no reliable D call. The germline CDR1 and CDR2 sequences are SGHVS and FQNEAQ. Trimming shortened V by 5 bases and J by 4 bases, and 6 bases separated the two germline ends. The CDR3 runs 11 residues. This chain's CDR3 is CASSMGYEQYF. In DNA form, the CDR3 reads TGTGCCAGCAGCATGGGGTACGAGCAGTACTTC.

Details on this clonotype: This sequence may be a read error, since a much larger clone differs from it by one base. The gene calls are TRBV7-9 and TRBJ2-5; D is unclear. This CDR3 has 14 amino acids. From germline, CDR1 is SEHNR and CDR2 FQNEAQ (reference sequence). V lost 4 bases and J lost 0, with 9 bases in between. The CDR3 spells CASSYEVNQETQYF. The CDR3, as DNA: TGTGCCAGCAGCTACGAGGTAAACCAAGAGACCCAGTACTTC.

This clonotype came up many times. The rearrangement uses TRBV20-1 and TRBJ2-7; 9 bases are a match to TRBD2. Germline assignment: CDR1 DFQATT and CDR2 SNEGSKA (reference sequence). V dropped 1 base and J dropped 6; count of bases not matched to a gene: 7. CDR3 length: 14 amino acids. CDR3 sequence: CSARGEREEGEQYF. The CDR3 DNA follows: TGCAGTGCTAGAGGAGAGCGGGAGGAAGGCGAGCAGTACTTC.

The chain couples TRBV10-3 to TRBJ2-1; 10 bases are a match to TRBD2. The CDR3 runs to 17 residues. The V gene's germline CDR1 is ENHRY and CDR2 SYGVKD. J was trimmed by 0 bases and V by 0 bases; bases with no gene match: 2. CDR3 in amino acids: CAISESPSGSSYNEQFF. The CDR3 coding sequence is TGTGCCATCAGTGAGTCTCCTAGCGGGAGCTCCTACAATGAGCAGTTCTTC.

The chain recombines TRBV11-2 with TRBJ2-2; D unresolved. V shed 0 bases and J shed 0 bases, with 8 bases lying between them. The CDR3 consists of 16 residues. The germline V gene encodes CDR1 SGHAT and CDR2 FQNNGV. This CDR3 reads CASSLEMNTNTGELFF. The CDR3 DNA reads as TGTGCCAGCAGCTTAGAAATGAACACGAACACCGGGGAGCTGTTTTTT.

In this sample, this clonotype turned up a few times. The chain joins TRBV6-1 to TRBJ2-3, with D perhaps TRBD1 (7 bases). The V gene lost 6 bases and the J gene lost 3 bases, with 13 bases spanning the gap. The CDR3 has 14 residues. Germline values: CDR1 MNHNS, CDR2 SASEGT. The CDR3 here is CASREGATTDTQYF. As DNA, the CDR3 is TGTGCCAGCAGGGAGGGGGCTACGACAGATACGCAGTATTTT.

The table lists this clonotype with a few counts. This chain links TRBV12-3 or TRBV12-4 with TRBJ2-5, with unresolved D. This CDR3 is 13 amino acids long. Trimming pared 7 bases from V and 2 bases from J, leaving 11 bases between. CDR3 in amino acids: CASKIKGQETQYF. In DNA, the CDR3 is TGTGCCAGCAAGATAAAGGGTCAAGAGACCCAGTACTTC.

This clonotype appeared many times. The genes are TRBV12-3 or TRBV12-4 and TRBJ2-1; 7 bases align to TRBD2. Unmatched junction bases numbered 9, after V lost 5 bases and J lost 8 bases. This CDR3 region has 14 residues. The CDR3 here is CASSPTGLLHEQFF. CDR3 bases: TGTGCCAGCAGTCCGACGGGACTACTCCATGAGCAGTTCTTC.

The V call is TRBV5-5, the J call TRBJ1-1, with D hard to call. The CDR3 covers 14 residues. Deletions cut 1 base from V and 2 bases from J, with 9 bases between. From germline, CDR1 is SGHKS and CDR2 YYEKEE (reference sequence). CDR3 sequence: CASSLLPLNTEAFF. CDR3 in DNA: TGTGCCAGCAGCTTGCTACCGTTAAACACTGAAGCTTTCTTT.

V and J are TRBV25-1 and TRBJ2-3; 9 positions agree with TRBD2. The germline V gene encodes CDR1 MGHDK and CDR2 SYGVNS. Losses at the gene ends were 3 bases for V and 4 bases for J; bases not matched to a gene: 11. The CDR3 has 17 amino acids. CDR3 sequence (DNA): TGTGCCAGCAGTGAGCTCCGCTCCGGGACTAGCTCAGATACGCAGTATTTT. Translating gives CASSELRSGTSSDTQYF.

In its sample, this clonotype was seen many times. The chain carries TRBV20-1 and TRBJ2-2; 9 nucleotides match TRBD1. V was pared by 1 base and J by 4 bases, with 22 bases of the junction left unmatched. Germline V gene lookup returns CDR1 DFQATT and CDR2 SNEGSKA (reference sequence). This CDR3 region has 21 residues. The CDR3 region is CSARVDPGQGWMRGGTGELFF. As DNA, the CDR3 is TGCAGTGCTAGAGTGGATCCGGGACAGGGATGGATGAGGGGTGGCACCGGGGAGCTGTTTTTT.

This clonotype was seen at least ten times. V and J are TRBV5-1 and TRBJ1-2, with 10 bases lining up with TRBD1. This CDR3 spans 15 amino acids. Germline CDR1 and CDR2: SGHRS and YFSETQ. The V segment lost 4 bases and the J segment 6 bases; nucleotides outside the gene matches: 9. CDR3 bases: TGCGCCAGCAGCGGAGGACAGGGGGTTTTTAATGGCTACACCTTC. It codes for CASSGGQGVFNGYTF.

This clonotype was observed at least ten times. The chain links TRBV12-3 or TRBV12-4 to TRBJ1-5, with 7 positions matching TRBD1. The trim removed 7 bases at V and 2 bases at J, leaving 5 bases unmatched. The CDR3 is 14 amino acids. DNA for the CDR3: TGTGCCAGCACCTTTGGACAGGGCAATCAGCCCCAGCATTTT. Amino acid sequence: CASTFGQGNQPQHF.

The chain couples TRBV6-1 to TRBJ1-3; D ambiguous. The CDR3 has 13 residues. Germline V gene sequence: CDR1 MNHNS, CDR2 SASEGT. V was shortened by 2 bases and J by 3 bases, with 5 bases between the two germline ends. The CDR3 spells CASSESDGNTIYF. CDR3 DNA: TGTGCCAGCAGTGAATCGGATGGAAACACCATATATTTT.

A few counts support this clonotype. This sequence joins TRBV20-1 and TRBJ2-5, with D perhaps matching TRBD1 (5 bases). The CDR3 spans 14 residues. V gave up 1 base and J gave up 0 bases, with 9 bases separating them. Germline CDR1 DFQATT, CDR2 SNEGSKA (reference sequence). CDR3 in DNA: TGCAGTGCTAGAGGAGACAGTAACCAAGAGACCCAGTACTTC. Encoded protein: CSARGDSNQETQYF.

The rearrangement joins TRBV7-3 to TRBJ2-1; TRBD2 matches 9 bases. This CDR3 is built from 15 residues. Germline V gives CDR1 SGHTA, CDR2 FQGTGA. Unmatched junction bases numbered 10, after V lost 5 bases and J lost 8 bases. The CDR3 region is CASSPLGLAKDEQFF. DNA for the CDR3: TGTGCCAGCAGCCCACTGGGACTAGCAAAGGATGAGCAGTTCTTC.

CDR3 bases: TGTGCCAGCACCGGCGGGGGGGGTTCACCCCTCCACTTT. Protein sequence: CASTGGGGSPLHF. The genes are TRBV28 and TRBJ1-6; D might be TRBD1 (5 bases). Germline loops: CDR1 MDHEN, CDR2 SYDVKM. The CDR3 runs 13 residues. The V gene lost 7 bases and the J gene lost 9 bases, with 13 bases spanning the gap.

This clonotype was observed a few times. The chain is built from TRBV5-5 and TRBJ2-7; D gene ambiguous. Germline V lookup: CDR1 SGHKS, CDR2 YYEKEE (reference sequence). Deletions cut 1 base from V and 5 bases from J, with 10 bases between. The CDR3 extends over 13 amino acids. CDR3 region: CASSLMSVNEQYF. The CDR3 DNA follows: TGTGCCAGCAGCTTGATGTCTGTTAACGAGCAGTACTTC.

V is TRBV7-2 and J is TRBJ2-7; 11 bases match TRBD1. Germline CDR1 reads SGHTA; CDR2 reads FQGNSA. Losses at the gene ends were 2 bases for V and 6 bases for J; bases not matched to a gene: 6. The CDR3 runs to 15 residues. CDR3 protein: CASSLIGTGGFEQYF. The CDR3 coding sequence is TGTGCCAGCAGCTTAATCGGGACAGGGGGATTCGAGCAGTACTTC.

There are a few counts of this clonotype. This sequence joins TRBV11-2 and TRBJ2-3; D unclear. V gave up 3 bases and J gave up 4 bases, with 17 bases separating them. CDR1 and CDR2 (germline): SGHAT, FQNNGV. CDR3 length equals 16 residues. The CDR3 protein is CASSLNIGNRADTQYF. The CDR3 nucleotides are TGTGCCAGCAGCTTGAATATAGGGAATCGAGCAGATACGCAGTATTTT.

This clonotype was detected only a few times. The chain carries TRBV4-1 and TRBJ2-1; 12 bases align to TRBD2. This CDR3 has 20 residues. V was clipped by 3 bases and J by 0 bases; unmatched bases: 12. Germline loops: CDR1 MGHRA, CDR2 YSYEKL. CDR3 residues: CASSQTSGSSALSSYNEQFF. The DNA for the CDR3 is TGCGCCAGCAGCCAGACTAGCGGGAGCAGCGCCCTCAGCTCCTACAATGAGCAGTTCTTC.

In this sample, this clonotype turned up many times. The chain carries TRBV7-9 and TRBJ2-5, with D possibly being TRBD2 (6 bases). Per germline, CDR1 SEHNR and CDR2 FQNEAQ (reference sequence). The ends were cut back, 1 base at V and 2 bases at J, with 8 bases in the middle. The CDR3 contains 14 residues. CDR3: CASSLEGTQETQYF. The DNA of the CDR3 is TGTGCCAGCAGCTTAGAAGGGACTCAAGAGACCCAGTACTTC.

The CDR3 DNA reads TGTGCCAGCAGTCATAGCGGGGAGACCTACAATGAGCAGTTCTTC. It is translated as CASSHSGETYNEQFF. This chain joins TRBV6-2 or TRBV6-3 and TRBJ2-1, with TRBD2 identical over 8 bases. This CDR3 region has 15 residues. CDR1 is MNHEY and CDR2 is SVGEGT in the germline V gene. Germline trimming cut 5 bases from V and 2 bases from J; bases unmatched to any gene: 5.